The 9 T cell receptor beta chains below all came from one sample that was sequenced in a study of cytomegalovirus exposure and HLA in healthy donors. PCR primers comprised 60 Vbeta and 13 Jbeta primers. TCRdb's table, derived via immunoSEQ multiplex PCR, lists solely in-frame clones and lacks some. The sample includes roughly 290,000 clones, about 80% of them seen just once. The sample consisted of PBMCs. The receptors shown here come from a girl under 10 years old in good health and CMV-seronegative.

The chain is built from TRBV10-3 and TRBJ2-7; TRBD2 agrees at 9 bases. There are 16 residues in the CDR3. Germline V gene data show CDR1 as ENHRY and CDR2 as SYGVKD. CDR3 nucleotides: TGTGGACTCCCTATGAGGGGGCTAGCGGGATTCTACGAGCAGTACTTC. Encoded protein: CGLPMRGLAGFYEQYF.

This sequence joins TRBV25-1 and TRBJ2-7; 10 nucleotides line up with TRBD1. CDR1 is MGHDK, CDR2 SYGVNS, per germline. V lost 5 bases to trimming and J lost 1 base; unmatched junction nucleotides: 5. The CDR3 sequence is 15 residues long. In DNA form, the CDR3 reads TGTGCCAGCAGTAAGGGGACAGGGGTGTCCTACGAGCAGTACTTC. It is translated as CASSKGTGVSYEQYF.

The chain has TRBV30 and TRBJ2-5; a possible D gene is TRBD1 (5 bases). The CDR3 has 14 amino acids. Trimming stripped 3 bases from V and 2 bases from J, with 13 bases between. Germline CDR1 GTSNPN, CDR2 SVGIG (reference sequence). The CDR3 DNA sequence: TGTGCCTGGAGGGCGCAGGGAATACAAGAGACCCAGTACTTC. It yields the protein CAWRAQGIQETQYF.

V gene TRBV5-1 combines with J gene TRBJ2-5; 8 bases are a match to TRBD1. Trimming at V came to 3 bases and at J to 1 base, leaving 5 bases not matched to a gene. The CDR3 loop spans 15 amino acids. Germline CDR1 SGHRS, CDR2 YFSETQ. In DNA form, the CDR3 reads TGCGCCAGCAGCTCGTGGACAGGGATCCAAGAGACCCAGTACTTC. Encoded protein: CASSSWTGIQETQYF.

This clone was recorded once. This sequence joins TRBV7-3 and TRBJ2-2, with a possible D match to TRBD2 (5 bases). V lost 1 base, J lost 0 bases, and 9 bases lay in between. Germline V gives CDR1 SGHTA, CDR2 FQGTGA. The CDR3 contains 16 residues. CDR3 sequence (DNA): TGTGCCAGCAGCTTAAATTCGGGGTCGAACACCGGGGAGCTGTTTTTT. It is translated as CASSLNSGSNTGELFF.

CDR3 DNA sequence: TGTGCCACCAGCAGAGATCGAGTTATGAACACTGAAGCTTTCTTT. Translated: CATSRDRVMNTEAFF. The chain is built from TRBV15 and TRBJ1-1; no reliable D call. The CDR3 runs to 15 residues. Germline V gene sequence: CDR1 LNHNV, CDR2 YYDKDF (reference sequence). The germline V and J ends were trimmed by 0 bases and 0 bases, with 8 bases remaining between them.

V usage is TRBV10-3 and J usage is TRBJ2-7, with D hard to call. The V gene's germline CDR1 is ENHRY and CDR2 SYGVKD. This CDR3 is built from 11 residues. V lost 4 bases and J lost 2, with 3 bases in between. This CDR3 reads CAISGAYEQYF. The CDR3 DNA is TGTGCCATCAGTGGAGCCTACGAGCAGTACTTC.

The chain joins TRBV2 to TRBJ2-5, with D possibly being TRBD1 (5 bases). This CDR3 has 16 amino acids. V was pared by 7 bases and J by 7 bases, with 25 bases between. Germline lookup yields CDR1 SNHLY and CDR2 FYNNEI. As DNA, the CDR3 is TGTGCCAGCACCCCATCCCAGGACATCGTGATTGGGACCCAGTACTTC. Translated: CASTPSQDIVIGTQYF.

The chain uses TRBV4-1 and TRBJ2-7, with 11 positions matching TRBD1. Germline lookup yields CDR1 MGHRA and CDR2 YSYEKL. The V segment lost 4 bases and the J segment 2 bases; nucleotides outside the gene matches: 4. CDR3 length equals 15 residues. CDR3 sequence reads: CASSPGQGATYEQYF. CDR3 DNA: TGCGCCAGCAGCCCCGGACAGGGGGCGACCTACGAGCAGTACTTC.